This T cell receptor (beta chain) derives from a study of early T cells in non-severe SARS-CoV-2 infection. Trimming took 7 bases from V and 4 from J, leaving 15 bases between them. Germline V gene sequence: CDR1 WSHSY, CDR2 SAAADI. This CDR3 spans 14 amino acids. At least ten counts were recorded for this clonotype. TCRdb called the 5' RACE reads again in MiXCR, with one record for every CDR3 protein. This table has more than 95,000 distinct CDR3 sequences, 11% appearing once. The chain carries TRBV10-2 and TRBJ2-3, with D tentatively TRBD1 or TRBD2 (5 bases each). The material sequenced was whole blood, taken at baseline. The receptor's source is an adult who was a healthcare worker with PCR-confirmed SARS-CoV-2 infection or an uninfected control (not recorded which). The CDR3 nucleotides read TGCGCCAGCATAGCGAGACGGGGCGCAGATACGCAGTATTTT. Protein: CASIARRGADTQYF.